This record looks at one T cell receptor beta chain sequence and its context. Its antigen is unknown. Time point given: week 11, during vaccination. In every dose of vaccine, 300 ug of mutant IDH1 20-mer peptide was given alongside topical imiquimod. This entry comes from a study of a mutant IDH1 vaccine in newly diagnosed glioma. TCRdb's table, derived via immunoSEQ multiplex PCR, lists solely in-frame clones and lacks some. The sample shows roughly 120,000 clones, 75% to 90% of them seen only once. Germline CDR1 reads MNHEY; CDR2 reads SMNVEV (reference sequence). The CDR3 runs to 14 residues. This clonotype was sampled from a woman aged 45 to 65 with glioma. The rearrangement joins TRBV27 to TRBJ2-5; TRBD2 matches at 13 bases. Near its end, the DNA agrees better with TRBJ2-7, so the J call may be wrong. The sample was PBMCs, taken from a glioma patient whose treatment included an IDH1 peptide vaccine. CDR3 amino acids: CASRRTSGSVEQYF. The CDR3 DNA sequence: TGTGCCAGCAGACGGACTAGCGGGAGCGTCGAGCAGTACTTC.